The entry below gives a single T cell receptor (beta chain) sequence along with its context. Source study methods: From reference gene primer amplification, estimates of nucleated cell counts were derived. Repertoires were generated with immunoSEQ multiplex PCR, while TCRdb's copy carries only in-frame clones and drops some. V and J calls and clone size are as listed in that table; D and trimming were resolved from the DNA. The top ten clones hold 7% to 9% of a sample with about 210,000 clones, roughly 87% of them seen once. This sample is part of a study of blood T cell repertoires in COVID-19. At the level of the study: The study counted Cohort 3 donors as recovered given two negative PCRs, clearance, or symptom resolution. Sites across the United States, Italy and Spain contributed samples from acute and convalescent COVID-19.

Cohort allocation depended upon clinical history that participants reported. The CDR3 contains 12 residues. Looked up from germline, CDR1 is MDHEN and CDR2 is SYDVKM. The ends were cut back, 7 bases at V and 0 bases at J, with 4 bases in the middle. Sequencing input: PBMCs or T cells enriched from blood (not recorded which). The chain recombines TRBV28 with TRBJ1-3; D unresolved. The clonotype originates from a man aged 30 to 45 in a cohort exposed to, infected with or recovered from COVID-19 (not recorded which). The CDR3 sequence is CASTVSGNTIYF. CDR3 DNA: TGTGCCAGCACCGTCTCTGGAAACACCATATATTTT.